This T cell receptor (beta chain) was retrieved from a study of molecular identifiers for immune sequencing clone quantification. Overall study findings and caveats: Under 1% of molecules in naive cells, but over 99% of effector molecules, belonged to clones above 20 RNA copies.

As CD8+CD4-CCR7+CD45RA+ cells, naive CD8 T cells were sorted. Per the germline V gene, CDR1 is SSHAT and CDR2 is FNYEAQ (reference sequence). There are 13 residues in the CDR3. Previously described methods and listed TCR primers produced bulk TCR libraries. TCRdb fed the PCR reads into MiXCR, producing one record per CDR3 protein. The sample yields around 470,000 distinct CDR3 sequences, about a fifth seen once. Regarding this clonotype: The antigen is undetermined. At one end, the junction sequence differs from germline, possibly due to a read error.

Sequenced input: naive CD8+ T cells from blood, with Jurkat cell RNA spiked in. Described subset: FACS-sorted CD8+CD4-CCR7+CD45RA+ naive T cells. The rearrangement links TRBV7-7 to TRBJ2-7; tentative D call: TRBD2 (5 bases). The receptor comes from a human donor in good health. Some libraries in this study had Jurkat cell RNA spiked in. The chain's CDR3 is CASSLKEDFEQYF. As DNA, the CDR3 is TGTGCTAGCAGCTTAAAGGAGGATTTCGAGCAGTACTTC.